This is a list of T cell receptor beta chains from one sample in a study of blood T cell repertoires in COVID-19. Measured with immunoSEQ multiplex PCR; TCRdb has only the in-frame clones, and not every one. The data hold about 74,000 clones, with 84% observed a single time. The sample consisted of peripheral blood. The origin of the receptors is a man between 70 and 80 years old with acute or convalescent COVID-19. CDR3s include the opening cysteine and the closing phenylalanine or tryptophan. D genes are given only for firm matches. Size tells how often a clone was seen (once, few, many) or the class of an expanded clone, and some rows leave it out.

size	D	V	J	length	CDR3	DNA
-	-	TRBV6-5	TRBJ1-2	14	CASRTEPTNYGYTF	TGTGCCAGCAGGACAGAACCCACTAACTATGGCTACACCTTC
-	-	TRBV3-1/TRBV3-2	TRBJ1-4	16	CASSQGRGATNEKLFF	TGTGCCAGCAGCCAAGGAAGGGGCGCAACTAATGAAAAACTGTTTTTT
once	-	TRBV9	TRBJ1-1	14	CASSVRPTGTEAFF	TGTGCCAGCAGCGTACGCCCCACGGGGACTGAAGCTTTCTTT
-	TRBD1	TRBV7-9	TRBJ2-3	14	CASSSTGGADTQYF	TGTGCCAGCAGCTCTACAGGGGGCGCAGATACGCAGTATTTT
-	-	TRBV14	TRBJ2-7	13	CASSQDLQGEQYF	TGTGCCAGCAGCCAAGATTTGCAGGGCGAGCAGTACTTC
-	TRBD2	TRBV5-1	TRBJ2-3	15	CASSLTSGGTDTQYF	TGCGCCAGCAGCTTGACTAGCGGGGGTACAGATACGCAGTATTTT
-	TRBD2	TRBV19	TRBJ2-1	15	CASRASGGASNEQFF	TGTGCCAGCAGGGCTAGCGGGGGGGCCTCGAATGAGCAGTTCTTC
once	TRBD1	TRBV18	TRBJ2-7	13	CASSPLDRGEQYF	TGTGCCAGCTCACCCTTAGACAGGGGCGAGCAGTACTTC
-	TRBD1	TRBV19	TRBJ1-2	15	CASSIQDRQYYGYTF	TGTGCCAGTAGTATTCAGGACAGGCAATACTATGGCTACACCTTC
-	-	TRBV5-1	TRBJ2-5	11	CASSPGETQYF	TGCGCCAGCAGCCCGGGGGAGACCCAGTACTTC
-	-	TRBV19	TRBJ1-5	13	CASSIDLSQPQHF	TGTGCCAGTAGTATAGATCTGTCTCAGCCCCAGCATTTT
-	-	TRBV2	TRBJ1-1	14	CASSVIRLLDEAFF	TGTGCCAGCAGTGTGATTCGACTGTTAGATGAAGCTTTCTTT
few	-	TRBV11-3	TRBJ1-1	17	CASSLDSPPGLNTEAFF	TGTGCCAGCAGCTTAGATTCCCCACCGGGGTTGAACACTGAAGCTTTCTTT
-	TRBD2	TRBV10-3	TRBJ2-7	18	CAIGRQATSGHPSYEQYF	TGTGCCATCGGACGACAGGCGACTAGCGGCCATCCTTCCTACGAGCAGTACTTC
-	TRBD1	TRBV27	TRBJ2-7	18	CASSLWGPTGGQFYEQYF	TGTGCCAGCAGTTTATGGGGCCCGACAGGGGGGCAGTTCTACGAGCAGTACTTC
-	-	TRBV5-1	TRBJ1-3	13	CASADGSGNTIYF	TGCGCCAGCGCGGATGGATCAGGAAACACCATATATTTT
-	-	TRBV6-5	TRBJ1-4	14	CASSYSYRVEKLFF	TGTGCCAGCAGTTACTCGTACAGGGTAGAAAAACTGTTTTTT
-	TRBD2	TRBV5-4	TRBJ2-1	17	CASSLPPRTSGRHEQFF	TGTGCCAGCAGCCTCCCGCCGCGGACTAGCGGGAGACATGAGCAGTTCTTC
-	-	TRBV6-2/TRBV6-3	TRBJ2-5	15	CASSYFGGFQETQYF	TGTGCCAGCAGTTACTTCGGAGGGTTCCAAGAGACCCAGTACTTC
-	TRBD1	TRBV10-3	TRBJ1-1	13	CATVRQGQTEAFF	TGTGCCACCGTACGACAGGGGCAAACTGAAGCTTTCTTT
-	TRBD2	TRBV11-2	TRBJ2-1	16	CASSSPREGPYNEQFF	TGTGCCAGCAGCTCGCCCCGGGAGGGCCCCTACAATGAGCAGTTCTTC
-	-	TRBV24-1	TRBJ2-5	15	CATSDSRGIGETQYF	TGTGCCACCAGTGACTCTAGGGGTATAGGTGAGACCCAGTACTTC
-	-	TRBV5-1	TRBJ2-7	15	CASSLALERNYEQYF	TGCGCCAGCAGCTTGGCCTTGGAGAGGAACTACGAGCAGTACTTC
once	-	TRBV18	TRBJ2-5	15	CASSPSTGVQETQYF	TGTGCCAGCTCACCATCGACGGGTGTCCAAGAGACCCAGTACTTC
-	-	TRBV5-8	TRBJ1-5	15	CASSLAVTTKQPQHF	TGTGCCAGCAGCTTGGCCGTGACAACCAAACAGCCCCAGCATTTT
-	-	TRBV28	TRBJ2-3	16	CASSFLGGGSTDTQYF	TGTGCCAGCAGTTTCCTAGGGGGGGGGTCCACAGATACGCAGTATTTT
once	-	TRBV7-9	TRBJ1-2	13	CASSPPGYYGYTF	TGTGCCAGCAGCCCCCCAGGGTACTATGGCTACACCTTC